The clone carrying this T cell receptor (beta chain) was observed many times. These data are taken from a study of spatial heterogeneity in lung cancer. Each CDR3 protein gets one entry after TCRdb re-called the 5' RACE reads with MiXCR. The sample holds roughly 79,000 distinct CDR3 sequences, about 7.8% seen once. The time point: sample taken at primary tumor resection. A total of under 80 untreated early-stage non-small cell lung cancer patients served as donors. The CDR3 is 14 residues long. Between the trimmed V and J ends, which lost 2 bases and 9 bases, there was a span of 14 bases. Looked up from germline, CDR1 is WSHSY and CDR2 is SAAADI.

The TCR originated in a male donor with early-stage non-small cell lung cancer. The chain employs TRBV10-2 and TRBJ1-5, with D unresolved. The sample in question was PBMCs, obtained at surgery. The CDR3 sequence is CASSEQIISWPQHF. CDR3 sequence (DNA): TGCGCCAGCAGTGAGCAAATCATATCATGGCCCCAGCATTTT.